This TCR beta chain was documented in a study of T cell responses to AZD1222 COVID-19 vaccine. Looked up from germline, CDR1 is SQVTM and CDR2 is ANQGSEA. Trimming cost V 6 bases and J 0 bases; bases outside gene matches: 3. The CDR3 has 14 residues. Using immunoSEQ multiplex PCR, the repertoire was profiled, and TCRdb retains in-frame clones only, with some absent. The data show more than 90,000 clones, about 82% seen once. This specimen consisted of peripheral blood, obtained 28 days after the second AZD1222 dose. This clonotype was sampled from an adult who received the AZD1222 COVID-19 vaccine. The chain combines TRBV29-1 with TRBJ2-1, with TRBD1 matching 9 bases. The CDR3 DNA sequence: TGCAGCGTGGACAGGGGAAGCTCCTACAATGAGCAGTTCTTC. Translation: CSVDRGSSYNEQFF.